These 11 T cell receptor beta chains came from one sample sequenced in a study of response to subunit inactivated influenza vaccine. A single record per CDR3 protein comes from TCRdb applying MiXCR to the RT-PCR reads. The table includes about 700,000 distinct CDR3 sequences, about 15% detected once. This specimen consisted of PBMCs from blood, obtained roughly 2 weeks before vaccination. Receptor source: a man in his fifties or sixties who received an inactivated influenza vaccine.

The chain links TRBV6-2 or TRBV6-3 to TRBJ2-3; 9 bases align to TRBD2. The V gene end was trimmed by 6 bases and the J gene end by 4 bases; junction bases not matched to a gene: 8. Germline CDR1 is MNHEY and CDR2 is SVGEGT. This CDR3 region has 15 residues. CDR3 DNA sequence: TGTGCCAGCAGCCGCCAGGGACTAGCCTCAGATACGCAGTATTTT. Its protein product is CASSRQGLASDTQYF.

This clonotype was counted between two and nine times. The CDR3 is CSARYWDGSGKYTQYF. CDR3 DNA: TGCAGTGCTCGCTACTGGGATGGTAGCGGGAAGTATACGCAGTATTTT. The rearrangement links TRBV20-1 to TRBJ2-3, with 8 bases matching TRBD2. The germline V gene has CDR1 DFQATT and CDR2 SNEGSKA (reference sequence). The CDR3 is 16 amino acids. With 5 bases clipped from V and 7 bases from J, the junction kept 17 bases outside the gene matches.

There are a few counts of this clonotype. The rearrangement links TRBV25-1 to TRBJ1-2; the match to TRBD1 covers 9 bases. In germline, CDR1 is MGHDK, CDR2 SYGVNS. The CDR3 consists of 16 residues. Losses at the gene ends were 2 bases for V and 4 bases for J; bases not matched to a gene: 8. CDR3 DNA sequence: TGTGCCAGCAGTGAAACCGGGACAGGGAGCCCCTATGGCTACACCTTC. This codes for CASSETGTGSPYGYTF.

The chain is built from TRBV2 and TRBJ2-1; no definite D call. The CDR3 extends over 12 amino acids. The germline gives CDR1 SNHLY, CDR2 FYNNEI. Trimming left V 6 bases short and J 5 bases short, with 8 bases between. CDR3 in amino acids: CASSEQDNEQFF. The DNA of the CDR3 is TGTGCCAGCAGCGAACAAGACAATGAGCAGTTCTTC. Combining the CDR3 with reference TRBV2 and TRBJ2-1 gives the whole variable domain EPEVTQTPSHQVTQMGQEVILRCVPISNHLYFYWYRQILGQKVEFLVSFYNNEISEKSEIFDDQFSVERPDGSNFTLKIRSTKLEDSAMYFCASSEQDNEQFFGPGTRLTVL.

In DNA, the CDR3 is TGTGCCAGCAGTTTAACTAGGTGGCAGACCCAGTACTTC. This sequence encodes CASSLTRWQTQYF. J is TRBJ2-5 and V is TRBV12-3 or TRBV12-4; TRBD2 might be the D (5 bases). Trimming shortened V by 2 bases and J by 6 bases, and 10 bases separated the two germline ends. The CDR3 has 13 residues.

This clonotype has just a few counts. The chain is built from TRBV12-3 or TRBV12-4 and TRBJ1-2; D remains unclear. CDR3 length: 14 amino acids. With 1 base removed from V and 8 bases from J, the gap between germline ends came to 14 bases. The CDR3 sequence: CASSLGTAMGGYTF. The CDR3, as DNA: TGTGCCAGCAGTTTAGGGACGGCGATGGGAGGCTACACCTTC.

This clonotype turned up a few times. V and J are TRBV4-2 and TRBJ2-6, with D hard to call. The CDR3 is 16 residues long. Germline V gene lookup returns CDR1 LGHNA and CDR2 YNFKEQ. V lost 0 bases, J lost 4 bases, and 10 bases lay in between. CDR3 in DNA: TGTGCCAGCAGCCAAGAGTATGGATCCGGGGCCAACGTCCTGACTTTC. As protein: CASSQEYGSGANVLTF.

The V call is TRBV5-1, the J call TRBJ2-7; the match to TRBD1 covers 8 bases. V gave up 4 bases and J gave up 3 bases; unmatched junction bases: 12. The CDR3 extends over 16 amino acids. The germline V gene has CDR1 SGHRS and CDR2 YFSETQ. CDR3 DNA sequence: TGCGCCAGCAGCATGGGGGCAGGGGGCGTGGACTACGAGCAGTACTTC. The encoded protein is CASSMGAGGVDYEQYF. The full variable domain, with the rest looked up from reference TRBV5-1 and TRBJ2-7, is KAGVTQTPRYLIKTRGQQVTLSCSPISGHRSVSWYQQTPGQGLQFLFEYFSETQRNKGNFPGRFSGRQFSNSRSEMNVSTLELGDSALYLCASSMGAGGVDYEQYFGPGTRLTVT.

This clonotype was counted ten times or more. The V gene is TRBV7-2, the J gene TRBJ2-7, with 9 bases lining up with TRBD1. Trimming cost V 5 bases and J 4 bases; bases outside gene matches: 9. The germline CDR1 and CDR2 sequences are SGHTA and FQGNSA. The CDR3 is 15 amino acids. CDR3 nucleotide sequence: TGTGCCAGCAGCCCCAGACAGGGGGAGTTTTACGAGCAGTACTTC. As protein: CASSPRQGEFYEQYF. Full variable domain (rest looked up from reference TRBV7-2 and TRBJ2-7): GAGVSQSPSNKVTEKGKDVELRCDPISGHTALYWYRQSLGQGLEFLIYFQGNSAPDKSGLPSDRFSAERTGGSVSTLTIQRTQQEDSAVYLCASSPRQGEFYEQYFGPGTRLTVT.

The chain carries TRBV12-3 or TRBV12-4 and TRBJ2-7, with TRBD1 identical over 9 bases. The CDR3 runs to 14 residues. With V trimmed by 6 bases and J by 3 bases, 6 bases remained unmatched. The DNA for the CDR3 is TGTGCCAGCAGGAAACAGGGGGCAAGCTACGAGCAGTACTTC. This encodes CASRKQGASYEQYF.

This clonotype was observed a handful of times. The genes are TRBV14 and TRBJ2-2, with TRBD2 as a possible D gene (7 bases). Germline V gene lookup returns CDR1 SGHDN and CDR2 FVKESK. V shed 4 bases and J shed 4 bases, with 16 bases lying between them. This CDR3 contains 16 residues. CDR3: CASSRPTGGGTGELFF. CDR3 in DNA: TGTGCCAGCAGCCGCCCCACGGGGGGCGGCACCGGGGAGCTGTTTTTT.